This entry lists 18 T cell receptor beta chains sequenced from one sample in a study of STAT5B mutations in CD4+ large granular lymphocyte leukemia. Only in-frame clones appear in the TCRdb table, and some are missing; sequencing was by immunoSEQ multiplex PCR. Of under 40,000 clones in the sample, roughly two thirds are singletons; the top ten hold approximately 0.49%. The sequenced material came from CD4+ T cells from blood buffy coats. Receptors originate from a human donor in good health.

This clone was observed a few times. The J gene is TRBJ1-6, the V gene TRBV30; TRBD1 matches 8 bases. The CDR3 consists of 16 residues. Looked up from germline, CDR1 is GTSNPN and CDR2 is SVGIG (reference sequence). After removal of 2 bases from V and 8 bases from J, the junction contained 11 bases not matched to a gene. CDR3 in amino acids: CAWSFATGGGHSPLHF. CDR3 DNA sequence: TGTGCCTGGAGTTTTGCCACAGGGGGGGGTCATTCACCCCTCCACTTT.

The V call is TRBV5-6, the J call TRBJ2-5; no clear D gene. The CDR3 spans 11 residues. Germline CDR1 SGHDT, CDR2 YYEEEE. V lost 0 bases and J lost 7, with 4 bases in between. CDR3 region: CASSLGGTQYF. The CDR3, as DNA: TGTGCCAGCAGCTTGGGTGGGACCCAGTACTTC.

The gene calls are TRBV30 and TRBJ1-2; D is perhaps TRBD1 (5 bases). Germline lookup yields CDR1 GTSNPN and CDR2 SVGIG (reference sequence). The V and J ends lost 0 bases and 7 bases respectively, with 15 bases between them. The CDR3 length is 14 residues. The chain's CDR3 is CAWSVSQAPLGYTF. CDR3 nucleotide sequence: TGTGCCTGGAGTGTTTCACAGGCCCCACTTGGCTACACCTTC.

V is TRBV6-1 and J is TRBJ1-5; D gene uncertain. CDR1 is MNHNS and CDR2 is SASEGT in the germline V gene. V was pared by 6 bases and J by 3 bases, with 12 bases between. This CDR3 has 14 amino acids. The CDR3 bases are TGTGCCAGCAGCGCCCCAGGTAACAATCAGCCCCAGCATTTT. Its protein product is CASSAPGNNQPQHF.

The J gene is TRBJ2-2, the V gene TRBV5-1, with 8 bases fitting TRBD2. Trimming removed 3 bases from V and 3 bases from J; junction bases left unmatched: 10. This CDR3 is 17 amino acids long. Germline CDR1 reads SGHRS; CDR2 reads YFSETQ. CDR3 in DNA: TGCGCCAGCAGCTCCCCAGGGGCGGGGGGAGACACCGGGGAGCTGTTTTTT. This translates into CASSSPGAGGDTGELFF.

This clone was detected only once. CDR3 DNA sequence: TGCGCCAGCAGTCAGTTGGGTTCCAATAATTCACCCCTCCACTTT. It specifies CASSQLGSNNSPLHF. This chain uses TRBV23-1 with TRBJ1-6; the D is unclear. TRBV23-1 is an ORF, and what it does is uncertain. The CDR3 runs to 15 residues. Trimming took off 3 bases at V and 5 bases at J, with 11 bases between the two ends.

The V gene is TRBV6-6, the J gene TRBJ2-2; 16 nucleotides align to TRBD2. The CDR3 extends over 16 amino acids. The ends lost 9 bases at V and 2 bases at J; junction bases unmatched: 3. The germline V gene has CDR1 MNHNY and CDR2 SVGAGI (reference sequence). Here the CDR3 DNA reads TGTGCCAGTGGGACTAGCGGGGGGGGTAACACCGGGGAGCTGTTTTTT. Protein product: CASGTSGGGNTGELFF.

The J gene is TRBJ1-4, the V gene TRBV19; 9 bases map to TRBD1. J lost 2 bases, V lost 6 bases, and 7 bases had no gene match. The CDR3 has 16 residues. Germline V CDR1 and CDR2: LNHDA, SQIVND (reference sequence). In nucleotides, the CDR3 is TGTGCCAGTAGCACTACAGGGGGCGGCACTAATGAAAAACTGTTTTTT. Encoded protein: CASSTTGGGTNEKLFF.

The chain has TRBV6-5 and TRBJ1-4; D may be TRBD1 (6 bases). The CDR3 has 13 residues. Germline lookup yields CDR1 MNHEY and CDR2 SVGAGI. With 6 bases removed from V and 8 bases from J, the gap between germline ends came to 13 bases. CDR3 region: CASSRTEWEKLFF. The CDR3 coding sequence is TGTGCCAGCAGCCGGACAGAGTGGGAAAAACTGTTTTTT.

The chain employs TRBV10-3 and TRBJ2-5, with a possible D match to TRBD2 (5 bases). Germline V gene data show CDR1 as ENHRY and CDR2 as SYGVKD. This CDR3 region has 14 residues. V lost 0 bases to trimming and J lost 4 bases, with 9 bases between them. The CDR3 reads CAISESRGPETQYF. As DNA, the CDR3 is TGTGCCATCAGTGAGTCTCGGGGTCCAGAGACCCAGTACTTC.

The chain couples TRBV19 to TRBJ2-5, with 7 nucleotides matching TRBD1. In germline, CDR1 is LNHDA, CDR2 SQIVND (reference sequence). The CDR3 contains 14 residues. V shed 6 bases and J 4 bases; nucleotides not matched to a gene: 8. CDR3 sequence reads: CASRRTGDRETQYF. The CDR3 DNA follows: TGTGCCAGTAGGAGAACAGGGGATCGAGAGACCCAGTACTTC.

This chain links TRBV5-1 with TRBJ2-3, with TRBD1 as a possible D gene (6 bases). This CDR3 comprises 15 residues. Trimming took off 1 base at V and 3 bases at J, with 12 bases between the two ends. CDR1 is SGHRS and CDR2 is YFSETQ in the germline V gene. The CDR3 DNA reads as TGCGCCAGCAGCTTGCAGGGGTATTTGACAGATACGCAGTATTTT. Its protein is CASSLQGYLTDTQYF. The variable domain in full, completed from reference TRBV5-1 and TRBJ2-3, reads KAGVTQTPRYLIKTRGQQVTLSCSPISGHRSVSWYQQTPGQGLQFLFEYFSETQRNKGNFPGRFSGRQFSNSRSEMNVSTLELGDSALYLCASSLQGYLTDTQYFGPGTRLTVL.

The table lists this clone with a few counts. The chain links TRBV5-5 to TRBJ1-1; a possible D gene is TRBD1 (6 bases). The length of the CDR3 is 14 residues. V gave up 0 bases and J gave up 9 bases, with 15 bases separating them. Germline-derived CDR1 and CDR2 are SGHKS and YYEKEE (reference sequence). The CDR3 bases are TGTGCCAGCAGCTTGGAGACAGGTTTGTTTAAAGCTTTCTTT. The encoded protein is CASSLETGLFKAFF. Based on the CDR3 plus reference TRBV5-5 and TRBJ1-1, the full variable domain is DAGVTQSPTHLIKTRGQQVTLRCSPISGHKSVSWYQQVLGQGPQFIFQYYEKEERGRGNFPDRFSARQFPNYSSELNVNALLLGDSALYLCASSLETGLFKAFFGQGTRLTVV.

This clone came up a few times. The rearrangement joins TRBV19 to TRBJ2-5; no definite D call. CDR1 and CDR2 (germline): LNHDA, SQIVND (reference sequence). V gave up 6 bases and J gave up 0 bases, with 5 bases separating them. The CDR3 sequence is 12 residues long. This CDR3 is CASRRNQETQYF. CDR3 nucleotide sequence: TGTGCCAGTAGACGGAACCAAGAGACCCAGTACTTC.

The table lists this clone with a few counts. The chain has TRBV7-8 and TRBJ1-2; 7 nucleotides agree with TRBD1. Germline V gene lookup returns CDR1 SGHVS and CDR2 FQNEAQ. V shed 5 bases and J 10 bases; nucleotides not matched to a gene: 4. This CDR3 is built from 11 residues. CDR3 DNA: TGTGCCAGCAGCCACGGGACAGACTACACCTTC. Protein: CASSHGTDYTF.

This sequence joins TRBV7-9 and TRBJ1-1; TRBD1 might be the D (5 bases). The CDR3 totals 15 residues. Germline V gives CDR1 SEHNR, CDR2 FQNEAQ (reference sequence). The ends were cut back, 1 base at V and 3 bases at J, with 12 bases in the middle. The CDR3 coding sequence is TGTGCCAGCAGCTTAGTCCTGGGGGGGGACACTGAAGCTTTCTTT. The encoded protein is CASSLVLGGDTEAFF.

The chain carries TRBV5-6 and TRBJ1-5, with D perhaps matching TRBD1 (6 bases). Germline V gene data show CDR1 as SGHDT and CDR2 as YYEEEE. The CDR3 is 15 residues long. Trimming pared 1 base from V and 5 bases from J, leaving 13 bases between. DNA for the CDR3: TGTGCCAGCAGCTTGCAGGGGATGGGACATCAGCCCCAGCATTTT. It yields the protein CASSLQGMGHQPQHF.

The chain joins TRBV6-1 to TRBJ2-2; the D is unclear. V was trimmed by 4 bases and J by 1 base, leaving 10 bases between them. The CDR3 has 15 residues. The germline V gene encodes CDR1 MNHNS and CDR2 SASEGT. CDR3 in DNA: TGTGCCAGCAGTGCTCAGGCAGGGAACACCGGGGAGCTGTTTTTT. The encoded protein is CASSAQAGNTGELFF.